This T cell receptor (beta chain) appears in the sequencing data of a study of cytomegalovirus exposure and HLA in healthy donors. Findings of the study overall: Researchers reported in a later analysis that a missense DCLRE1C variant was tied to TCR beta V- and J-gene trimming. The Asian-associated ancestry cluster reportedly had fewer N-insertions than the approximately 630-donor mean in a later analysis.

The PCR ran on 60 Vbeta and 13 Jbeta primers. The data were produced by immunoSEQ multiplex PCR, yet TCRdb's version contains in-frame clones alone and is incomplete. The sample comprises about 130,000 clones, 65% to 90% of which are singletons, and roughly 3% rests with the top ten. In the case of this clone: Its specificity is not known.

The germline V and J ends were trimmed by 2 bases and 4 bases, with 11 bases remaining between them. The CDR3 runs to 14 residues. CDR1 and CDR2 from the germline V gene are MNHEY and SVGAGI. The chain has TRBV6-5 and TRBJ1-1; a weak D match, TRBD1 (5 bases). The sequenced material came from PBMCs. The TCR was taken from a man aged 50-59 years in good health and CMV-seronegative. CDR3 loop: CASSYQGRATEAFF. In DNA, the CDR3 is TGTGCCAGCAGTTACCAGGGTAGAGCCACTGAAGCTTTCTTT.